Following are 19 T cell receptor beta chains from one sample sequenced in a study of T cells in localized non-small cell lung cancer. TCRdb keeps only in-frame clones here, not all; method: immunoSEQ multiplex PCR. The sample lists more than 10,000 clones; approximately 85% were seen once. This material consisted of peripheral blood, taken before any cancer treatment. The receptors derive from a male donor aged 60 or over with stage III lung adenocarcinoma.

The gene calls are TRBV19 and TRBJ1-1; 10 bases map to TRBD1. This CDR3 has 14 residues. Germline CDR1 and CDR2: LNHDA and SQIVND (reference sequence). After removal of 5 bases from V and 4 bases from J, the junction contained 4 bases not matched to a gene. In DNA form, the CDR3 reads TGTGCCAGTAGTCCGACAGGGGGCGTCACTGAAGCTTTCTTT. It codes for CASSPTGGVTEAFF.

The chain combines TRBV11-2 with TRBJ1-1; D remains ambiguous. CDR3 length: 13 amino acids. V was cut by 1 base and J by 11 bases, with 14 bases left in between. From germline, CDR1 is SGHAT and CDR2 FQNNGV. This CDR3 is CASSLAVGWDAFF. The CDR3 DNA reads TGTGCCAGCAGCTTAGCCGTGGGTTGGGATGCTTTCTTT.

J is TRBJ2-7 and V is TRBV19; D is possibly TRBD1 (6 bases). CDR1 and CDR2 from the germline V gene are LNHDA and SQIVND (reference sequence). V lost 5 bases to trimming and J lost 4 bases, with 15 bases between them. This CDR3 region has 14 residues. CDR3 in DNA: TGTGCCAGTAGTCTACAGGGACGGATTTACGAGCAGTACTTC. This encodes CASSLQGRIYEQYF.

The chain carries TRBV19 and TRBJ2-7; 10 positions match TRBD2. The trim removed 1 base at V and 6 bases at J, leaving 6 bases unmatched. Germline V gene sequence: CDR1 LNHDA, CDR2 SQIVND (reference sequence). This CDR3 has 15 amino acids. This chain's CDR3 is CASSIGGTSVGEQYF. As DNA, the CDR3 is TGTGCCAGTAGTATAGGGGGGACTAGCGTTGGCGAGCAGTACTTC.

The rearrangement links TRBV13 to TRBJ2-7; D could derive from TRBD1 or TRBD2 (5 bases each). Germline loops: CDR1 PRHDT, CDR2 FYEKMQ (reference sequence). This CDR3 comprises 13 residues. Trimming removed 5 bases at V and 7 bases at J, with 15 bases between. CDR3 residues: CASSIRGSEEQYF. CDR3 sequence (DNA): TGTGCCAGCAGCATCCGGGGCTCGGAGGAGCAGTACTTC.

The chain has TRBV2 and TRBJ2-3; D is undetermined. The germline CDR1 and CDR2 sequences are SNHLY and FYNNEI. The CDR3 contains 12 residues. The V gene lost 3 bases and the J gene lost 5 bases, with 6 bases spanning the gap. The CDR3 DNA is TGTGCCAGCAGTGAGACCGAAGATACGCAGTATTTT. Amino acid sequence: CASSETEDTQYF.

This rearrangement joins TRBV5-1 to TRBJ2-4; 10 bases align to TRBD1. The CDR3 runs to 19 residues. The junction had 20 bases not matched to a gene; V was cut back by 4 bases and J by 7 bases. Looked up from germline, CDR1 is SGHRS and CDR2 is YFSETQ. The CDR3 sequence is CASSPGDRTGGRFRNIQYF. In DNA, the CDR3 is TGCGCCAGCAGCCCTGGGGATAGGACAGGGGGAAGGTTTAGGAACATTCAGTACTTC.

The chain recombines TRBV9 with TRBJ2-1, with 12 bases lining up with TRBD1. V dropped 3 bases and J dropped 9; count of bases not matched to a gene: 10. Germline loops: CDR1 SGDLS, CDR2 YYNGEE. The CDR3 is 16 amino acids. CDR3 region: CASSAGAGQGAGEQFF. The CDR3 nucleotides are TGTGCCAGCAGCGCGGGCGCGGGACAGGGGGCCGGTGAGCAGTTCTTC.

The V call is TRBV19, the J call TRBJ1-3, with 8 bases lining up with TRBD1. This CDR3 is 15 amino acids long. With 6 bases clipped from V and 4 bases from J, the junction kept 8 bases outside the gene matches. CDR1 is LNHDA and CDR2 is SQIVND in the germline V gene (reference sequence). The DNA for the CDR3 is TGTGCCAGTAGGACCCGGACAGGGCACGGAAACACCATATATTTT. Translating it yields CASRTRTGHGNTIYF.

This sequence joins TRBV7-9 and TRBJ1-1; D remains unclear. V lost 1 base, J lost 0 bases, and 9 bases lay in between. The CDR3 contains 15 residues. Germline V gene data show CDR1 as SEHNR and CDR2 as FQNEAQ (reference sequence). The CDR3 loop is CASSLDRQLNTEAFF. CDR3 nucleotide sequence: TGTGCCAGCAGCTTAGATCGGCAGTTGAACACTGAAGCTTTCTTT.

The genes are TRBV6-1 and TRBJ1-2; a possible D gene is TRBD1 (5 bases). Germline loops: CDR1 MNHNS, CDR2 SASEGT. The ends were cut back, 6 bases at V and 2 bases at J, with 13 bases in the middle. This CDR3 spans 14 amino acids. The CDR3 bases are TGTGCCAGCAGCCTCAGGGTCAGGAACTATGGCTACACCTTC. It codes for CASSLRVRNYGYTF.

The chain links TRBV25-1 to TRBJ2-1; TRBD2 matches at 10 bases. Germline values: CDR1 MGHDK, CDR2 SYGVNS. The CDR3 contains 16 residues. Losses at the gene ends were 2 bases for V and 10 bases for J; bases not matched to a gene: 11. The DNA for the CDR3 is TGTGCCAGCAGTGAAGGAGAGGCACTAGCGGGAAGGGAGCAGTTCTTC. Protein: CASSEGEALAGREQFF.

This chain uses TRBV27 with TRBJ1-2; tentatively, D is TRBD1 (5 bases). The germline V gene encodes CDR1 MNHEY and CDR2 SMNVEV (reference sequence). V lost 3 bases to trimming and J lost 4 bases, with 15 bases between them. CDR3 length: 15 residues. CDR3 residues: CASSLSRGTIYGYTF. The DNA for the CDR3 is TGTGCCAGCAGTTTGAGTCGGGGGACCATCTATGGCTACACCTTC.

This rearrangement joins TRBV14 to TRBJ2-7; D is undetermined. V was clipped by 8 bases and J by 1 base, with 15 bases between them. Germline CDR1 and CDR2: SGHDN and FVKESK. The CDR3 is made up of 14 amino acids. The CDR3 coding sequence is TGTGCCAGCCCGCAGAGAGGTAGTTCCTACGAGCAGTACTTC. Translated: CASPQRGSSYEQYF.

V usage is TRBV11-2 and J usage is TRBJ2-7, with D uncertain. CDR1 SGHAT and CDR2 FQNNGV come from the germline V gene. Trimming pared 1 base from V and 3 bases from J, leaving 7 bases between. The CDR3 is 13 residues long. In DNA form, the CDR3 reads TGTGCCAGCAGCTTAGGACCTGGCTACGAGCAGTACTTC. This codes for CASSLGPGYEQYF.

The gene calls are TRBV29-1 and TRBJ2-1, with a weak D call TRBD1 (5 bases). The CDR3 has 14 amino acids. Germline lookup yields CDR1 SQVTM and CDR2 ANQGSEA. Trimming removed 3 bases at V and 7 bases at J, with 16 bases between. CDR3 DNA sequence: TGCAGCGTTGATGGGCAAGGGGCAGGGAATGAGCAGTTCTTC. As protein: CSVDGQGAGNEQFF.

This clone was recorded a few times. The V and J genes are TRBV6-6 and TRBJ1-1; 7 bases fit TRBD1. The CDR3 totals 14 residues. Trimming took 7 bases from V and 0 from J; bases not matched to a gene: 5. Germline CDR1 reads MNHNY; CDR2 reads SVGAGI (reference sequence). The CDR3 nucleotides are TGTGCCAGCAAAACACAGGGGTTGAACACTGAAGCTTTCTTT. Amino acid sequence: CASKTQGLNTEAFF.

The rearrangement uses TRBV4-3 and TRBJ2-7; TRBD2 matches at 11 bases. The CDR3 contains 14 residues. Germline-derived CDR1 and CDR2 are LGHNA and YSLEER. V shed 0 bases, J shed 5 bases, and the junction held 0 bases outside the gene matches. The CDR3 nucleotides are TGCGCCAGCAGCCAAGAACTAGCGGGAGACGAGCAGTACTTC. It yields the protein CASSQELAGDEQYF.

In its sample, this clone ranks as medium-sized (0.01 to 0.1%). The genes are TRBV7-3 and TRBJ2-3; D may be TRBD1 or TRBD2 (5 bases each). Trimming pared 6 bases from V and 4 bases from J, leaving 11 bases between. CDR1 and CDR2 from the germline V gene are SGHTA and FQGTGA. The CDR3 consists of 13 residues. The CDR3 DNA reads TGTGCCAGCAGTTCAGGGACCTCAGATACGCAGTATTTT. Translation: CASSSGTSDTQYF.